These 13 T cell receptor beta chains originate from one sample sequenced in a study of response to subunit inactivated influenza vaccine (dated by TCRdb to the late 2010s). The method behind the library was RT-PCR. The sequencer listed for this sample is Illumina HiSeq 2500. Clones were called with MiXCR by TCRdb after fastp trimmed the public reads at Q25, and only in-frame beta chains were retained. A single entry per CDR3 protein holds the most common genes and DNA from its merged rows. Across this sample there are around 490,000 distinct CDR3 sequences, with 7.6% seen only once. Of the sample, under 15% falls within the top ten clones. The material was PBMCs from blood, obtained about 24 months after vaccination. These receptors all stem from a man aged 50 to 75 who received an inactivated influenza vaccine. Donor details come from another sample of the same person, matched by shared clones.

The chain joins TRBV7-2 to TRBJ2-7; 10 positions match TRBD1. The CDR3 is made up of 14 amino acids. The germline gives CDR1 SGHTA, CDR2 FQGNSA. J gave up 2 bases and V 5 bases, and 3 bases lay outside the gene matches. CDR3 sequence: CASSDGTGAYEQYF. The CDR3 region has the DNA TGTGCCAGCAGCGACGGGACAGGGGCCTACGAGCAGTACTTC.

This clonotype was seen repeatedly, ten times or more. V and J are TRBV7-2 and TRBJ2-1, with D possibly being TRBD1 or TRBD2 (6 bases each). Germline V CDR1 and CDR2: SGHTA, FQGNSA. Trimming removed 2 bases from V and 8 bases from J, with 22 bases in between. CDR3 length: 17 amino acids. CDR3 region: CASSLRFETRGNDEQFF. The CDR3 DNA reads as TGTGCCAGCAGCTTAAGGTTCGAGACTAGGGGGAACGATGAGCAGTTCTTC.

This chain connects TRBV11-2 to TRBJ2-3, with 8 bases fitting TRBD1. The CDR3 totals 14 residues. Trimming at V came to 5 bases and at J to 7 bases, leaving 8 bases not matched to a gene. Germline CDR1 SGHAT, CDR2 FQNNGV. CDR3 amino acids: CASSPQGQEYTQYF. As DNA, the CDR3 is TGTGCCAGCAGCCCCCAGGGACAGGAATATACGCAGTATTTT.

The V call is TRBV20-1, the J call TRBJ1-2; 12 positions match TRBD1. The length of the CDR3 is 15 residues. After removal of 5 bases from V and 1 base from J, the junction contained 5 bases not matched to a gene. Germline loops: CDR1 DFQATT, CDR2 SNEGSKA (reference sequence). The CDR3, as DNA: TGCAGTGCTCCGGGACAGGGGGCTGGTAACTATGGCTACACCTTC. This translates into CSAPGQGAGNYGYTF.

This chain joins TRBV3-1 and TRBJ2-2; 8 bases fit TRBD1. In germline, CDR1 is LGHDT, CDR2 YNNKEL (reference sequence). The CDR3 spans 17 residues. V dropped 3 bases and J dropped 1; count of bases not matched to a gene: 7. The CDR3 is CASSQSQGAGNTGELFF. CDR3 coding DNA: TGTGCCAGCAGCCAGTCCCAGGGGGCAGGGAACACCGGGGAGCTGTTTTTT.

The table lists this clonotype with a few counts. The junction shows a germline mismatch at one end, possibly a read error. The rearrangement uses TRBV3-1 and TRBJ2-7; 8 bases map to TRBD1. CDR1 is LGHDT, CDR2 YNNKEL, per germline (reference sequence). The CDR3 length is 17 residues. CDR3 region: CACSQGFARDRPYEQYF. The CDR3 nucleotides are TGTGCCTGCAGCCAAGGTTTCGCACGGGACAGGCCCTACGAGCAGTACTTC.

This clonotype has just a few counts. The chain is built from TRBV4-1 and TRBJ2-7, with 9 bases that match TRBD1. V lost 4 bases to trimming and J lost 6 bases; unmatched junction nucleotides: 10. Looked up from germline, CDR1 is MGHRA and CDR2 is YSYEKL. The CDR3 contains 15 residues. The CDR3 loop reads CASSPGRDRAFEQYF. CDR3 coding DNA: TGCGCCAGCAGCCCGGGCAGGGACAGGGCATTCGAGCAGTACTTC.

This clonotype was observed at least ten times. The V and J genes are TRBV12-3 or TRBV12-4 and TRBJ1-2; a weak D match, TRBD1 (6 bases). V lost 3 bases and J 3 bases, leaving 14 bases between the germline ends. The CDR3 is made up of 15 amino acids. The DNA of the CDR3 is TGTGCCAGCAGTTTTCTGGGGGCGAGGGACTATGGCTACACCTTC. It translates to CASSFLGARDYGYTF.

This chain connects TRBV6-1 to TRBJ1-5; 7 bases match TRBD1. V trimming: 7 bases; J trimming: 6 bases; junction bases outside the gene matches: 9. This CDR3 has 14 amino acids. Germline assignment: CDR1 MNHNS and CDR2 SASEGT. The CDR3 bases are TGTGCCAGCAAACCTGACAGGGAAGGTCAGCCCCAGCATTTT. Protein sequence: CASKPDREGQPQHF.

The V call is TRBV6-2 or TRBV6-3, the J call TRBJ2-3; D not certain. V was trimmed by 2 bases and J by 5 bases, leaving 5 bases between them. The CDR3 is 12 residues long. Germline V CDR1 and CDR2: MNHEY, SVGEGT. Here the CDR3 reads CASSYPLDTQYF. DNA for the CDR3: TGTGCCAGCAGTTACCCTTTAGATACGCAGTATTTT.

This clonotype showed up just a few times. The rearrangement uses TRBV20-1 and TRBJ1-2; TRBD1 matches 7 bases. CDR3 length equals 12 residues. J gave up 8 bases and V 5 bases, and 8 bases lay outside the gene matches. CDR1 and CDR2 from the germline V gene are DFQATT and SNEGSKA (reference sequence). The DNA for the CDR3 is TGCAGTGCTGGAGGGGGCCCTTGGGGCTACACCTTC. As protein: CSAGGGPWGYTF.

The chain carries TRBV29-1 and TRBJ1-4; D call uncertain. This CDR3 has 14 amino acids. The V and J ends lost 3 bases and 4 bases respectively, with 12 bases between them. Per the germline V gene, CDR1 is SQVTM and CDR2 is ANQGSEA. CDR3 loop: CSVDSGRRNEKLFF. In DNA, the CDR3 is TGCAGCGTTGACTCTGGGCGGCGTAATGAAAAACTGTTTTTT.

This clonotype was seen repeatedly, ten times or more. The chain joins TRBV28 to TRBJ1-1; the match to TRBD1 covers 7 bases. V shed 8 bases, J shed 0 bases, and the junction held 12 bases outside the gene matches. The CDR3 contains 16 residues. Per germline, CDR1 MDHEN and CDR2 SYDVKM. CDR3 bases: TGTGCCAGCCCGAAGTCGGCGGGACAGATGAACACTGAAGCTTTCTTT. This gives the protein CASPKSAGQMNTEAFF.